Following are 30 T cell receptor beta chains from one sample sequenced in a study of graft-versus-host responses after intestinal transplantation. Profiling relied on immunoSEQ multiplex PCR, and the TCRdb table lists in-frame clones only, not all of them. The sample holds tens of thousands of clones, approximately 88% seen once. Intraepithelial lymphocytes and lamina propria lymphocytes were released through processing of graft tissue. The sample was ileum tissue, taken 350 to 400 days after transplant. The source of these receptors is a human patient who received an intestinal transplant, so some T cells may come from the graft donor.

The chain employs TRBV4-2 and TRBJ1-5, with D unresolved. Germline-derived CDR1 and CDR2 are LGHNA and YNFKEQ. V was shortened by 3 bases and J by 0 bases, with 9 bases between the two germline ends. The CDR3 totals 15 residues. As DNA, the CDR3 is TGTGCCAGCAGCCAGGCAGGCTATAGCAATCAGCCCCAGCATTTT. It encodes CASSQAGYSNQPQHF.

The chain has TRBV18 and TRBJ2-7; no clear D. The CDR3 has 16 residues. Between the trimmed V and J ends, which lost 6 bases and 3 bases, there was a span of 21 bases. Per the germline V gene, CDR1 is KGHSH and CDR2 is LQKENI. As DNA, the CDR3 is TGTGCCAGCTCTCCTCTCTTTTCAGCGCTGTTCTACGAGCAGTACTTC. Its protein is CASSPLFSALFYEQYF.

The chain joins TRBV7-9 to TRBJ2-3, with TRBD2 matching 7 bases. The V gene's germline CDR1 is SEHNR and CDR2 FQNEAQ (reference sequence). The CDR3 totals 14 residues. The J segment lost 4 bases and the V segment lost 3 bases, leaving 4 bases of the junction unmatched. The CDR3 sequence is CASSFTAGADTQYF. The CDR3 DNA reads TGTGCCAGCAGCTTCACCGCGGGAGCAGATACGCAGTATTTT.

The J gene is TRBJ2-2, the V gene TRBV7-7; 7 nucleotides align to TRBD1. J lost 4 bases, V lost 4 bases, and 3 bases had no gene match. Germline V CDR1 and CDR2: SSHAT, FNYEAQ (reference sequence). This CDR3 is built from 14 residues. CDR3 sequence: CASSSRQGTGELFF. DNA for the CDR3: TGTGCCAGCAGCTCCAGACAGGGCACCGGGGAGCTGTTTTTT.

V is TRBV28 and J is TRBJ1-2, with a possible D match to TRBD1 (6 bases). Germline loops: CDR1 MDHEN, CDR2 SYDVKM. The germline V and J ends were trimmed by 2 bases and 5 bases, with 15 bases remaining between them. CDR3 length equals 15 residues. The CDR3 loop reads CASSLGGAWVYGYTF. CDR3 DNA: TGTGCCAGCAGTTTAGGGGGCGCCTGGGTTTATGGCTACACCTTC.

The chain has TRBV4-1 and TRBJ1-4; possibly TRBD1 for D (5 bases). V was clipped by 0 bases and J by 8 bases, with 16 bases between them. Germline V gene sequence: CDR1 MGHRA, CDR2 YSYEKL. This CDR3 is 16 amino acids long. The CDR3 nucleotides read TGCGCCAGCAGCCAAGAGGTCCGGAGGGGCGGCGAAAAACTGTTTTTT. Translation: CASSQEVRRGGEKLFF.

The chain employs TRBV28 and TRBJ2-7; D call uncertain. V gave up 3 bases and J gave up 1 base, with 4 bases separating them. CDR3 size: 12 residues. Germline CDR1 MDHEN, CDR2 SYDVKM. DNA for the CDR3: TGTGCCAGCAGTTTGGGTTCCTACGAGCAGTACTTC. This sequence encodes CASSLGSYEQYF.

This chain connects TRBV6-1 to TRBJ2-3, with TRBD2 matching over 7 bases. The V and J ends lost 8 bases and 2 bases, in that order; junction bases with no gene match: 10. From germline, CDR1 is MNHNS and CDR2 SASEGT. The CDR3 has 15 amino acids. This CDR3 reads CASFLRTRVTDTQYF. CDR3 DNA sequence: TGTGCCAGCTTTCTGCGGACTAGAGTCACAGATACGCAGTATTTT.

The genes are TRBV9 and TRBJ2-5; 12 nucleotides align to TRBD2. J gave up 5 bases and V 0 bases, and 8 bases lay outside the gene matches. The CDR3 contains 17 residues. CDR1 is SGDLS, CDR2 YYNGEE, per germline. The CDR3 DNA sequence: TGTGCCAGCAGCGTAGGCCTAGCGGGGGGGCGTATTGAGACCCAGTACTTC. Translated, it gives CASSVGLAGGRIETQYF.

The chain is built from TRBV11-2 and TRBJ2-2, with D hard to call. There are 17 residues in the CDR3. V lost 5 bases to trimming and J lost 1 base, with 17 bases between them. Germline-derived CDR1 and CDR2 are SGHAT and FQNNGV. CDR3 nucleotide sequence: TGTGCCAGCAGCATTCCTGCCGGGCCGGGGAACACCGGGGAGCTGTTTTTT. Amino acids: CASSIPAGPGNTGELFF.

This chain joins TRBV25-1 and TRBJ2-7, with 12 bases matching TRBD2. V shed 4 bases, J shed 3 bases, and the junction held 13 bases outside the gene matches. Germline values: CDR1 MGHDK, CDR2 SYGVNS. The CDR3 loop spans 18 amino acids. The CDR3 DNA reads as TGTGCCAGCAGTGGGGTGGGACTAGCGGGCTTCCCGGACTACGAGCAGTACTTC. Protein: CASSGVGLAGFPDYEQYF.

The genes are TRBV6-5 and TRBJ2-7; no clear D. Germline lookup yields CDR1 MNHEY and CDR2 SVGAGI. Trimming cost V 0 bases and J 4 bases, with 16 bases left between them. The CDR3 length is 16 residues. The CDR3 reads CASSYSPETEGYEQYF. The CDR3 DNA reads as TGTGCCAGCAGTTACTCGCCGGAGACCGAAGGATACGAGCAGTACTTC.

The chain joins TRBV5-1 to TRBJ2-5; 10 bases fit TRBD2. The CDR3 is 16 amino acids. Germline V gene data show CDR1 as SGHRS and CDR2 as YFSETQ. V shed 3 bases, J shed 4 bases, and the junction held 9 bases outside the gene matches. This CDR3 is CASSSYASGGGETQYF. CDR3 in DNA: TGCGCCAGCAGCTCCTACGCTAGCGGGGGTGGAGAGACCCAGTACTTC.

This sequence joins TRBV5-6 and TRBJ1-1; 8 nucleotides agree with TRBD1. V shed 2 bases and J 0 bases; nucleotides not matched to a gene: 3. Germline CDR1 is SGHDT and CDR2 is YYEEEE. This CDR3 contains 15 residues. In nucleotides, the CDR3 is TGTGCCAGCAGCTTATGGGACAGGATGAACACTGAAGCTTTCTTT. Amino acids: CASSLWDRMNTEAFF.

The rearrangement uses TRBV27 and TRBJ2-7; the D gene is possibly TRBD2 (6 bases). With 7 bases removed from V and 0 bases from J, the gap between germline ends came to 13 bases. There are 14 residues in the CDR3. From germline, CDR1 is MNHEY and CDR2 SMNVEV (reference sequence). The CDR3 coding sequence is TGTGCCAGCAACGGAGGGTCGAACTCCTACGAGCAGTACTTC. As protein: CASNGGSNSYEQYF.

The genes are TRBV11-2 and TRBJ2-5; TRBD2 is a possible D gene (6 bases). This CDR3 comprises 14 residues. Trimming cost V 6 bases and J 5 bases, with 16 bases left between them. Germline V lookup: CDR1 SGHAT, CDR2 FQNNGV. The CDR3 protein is CASRFRGSGETQYF. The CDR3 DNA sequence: TGTGCCAGCAGGTTCCGGGGGAGTGGGGAGACCCAGTACTTC. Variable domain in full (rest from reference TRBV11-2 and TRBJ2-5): EAGVAQSPRYKIIEKRQSVAFWCNPISGHATLYWYQQILGQGPKLLIQFQNNGVVDDSQLPKDRFSAERLKGVDSTLKIQPAKLEDSAVYLCASRFRGSGETQYFGPGTRLLVL.

CDR3 nucleotide sequence: TGTGCCTGGAGTGTATGTGTGGGACAGCGCGCGGTGCTGAGGAACACCGGGGAGCTGTTTTTT. Translated, it gives CAWSVCVGQRAVLRNTGELFF. The chain is built from TRBV30 and TRBJ2-2, with TRBD1 matching 7 bases. CDR1 is GTSNPN and CDR2 is SVGIG in the germline V gene (reference sequence). CDR3 length: 21 residues. V was clipped by 0 bases and J by 1 base; unmatched bases: 20.

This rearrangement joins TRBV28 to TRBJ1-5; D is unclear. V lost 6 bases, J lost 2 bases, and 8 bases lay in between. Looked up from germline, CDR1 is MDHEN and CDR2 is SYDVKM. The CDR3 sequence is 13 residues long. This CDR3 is CASRSGRNQPQHF. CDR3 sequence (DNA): TGTGCCAGCAGGTCAGGCCGCAATCAGCCCCAGCATTTT.

CDR3 nucleotide sequence: TGTGCCAGCAGCTTAGGGGCGGGGCTTAAGGACCCCTACGAGCAGTACTTC. It codes for CASSLGAGLKDPYEQYF. This sequence joins TRBV13 and TRBJ2-7; maybe TRBD2 (6 bases). Germline CDR1 PRHDT, CDR2 FYEKMQ (reference sequence). The length of the CDR3 is 17 residues. The V gene lost 0 bases and the J gene lost 2 bases, with 17 bases spanning the gap.

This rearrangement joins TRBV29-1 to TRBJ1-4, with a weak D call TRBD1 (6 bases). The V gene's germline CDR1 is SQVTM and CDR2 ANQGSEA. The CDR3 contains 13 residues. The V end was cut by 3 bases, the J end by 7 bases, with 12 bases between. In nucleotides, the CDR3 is TGCAGCGTTGACGGAGGGGGATTTGAAAAACTGTTTTTT. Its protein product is CSVDGGGFEKLFF.

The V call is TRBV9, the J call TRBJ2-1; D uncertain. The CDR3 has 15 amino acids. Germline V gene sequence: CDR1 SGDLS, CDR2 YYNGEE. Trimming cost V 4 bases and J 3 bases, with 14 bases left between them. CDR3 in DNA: TGTGCCAGCAGCCCAGACGTGAGCGACTACAATGAGCAGTTCTTC. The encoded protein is CASSPDVSDYNEQFF.

DNA for the CDR3: TGTGCCAGCAGTCCCCCTCGACCCGTATACTACGAGCAGTACTTC. As protein: CASSPPRPVYYEQYF. The chain is built from TRBV28 and TRBJ2-7; D call uncertain. The length of the CDR3 is 15 residues. V was shortened by 5 bases and J by 3 bases, with 17 bases between the two germline ends. Germline V gene data show CDR1 as MDHEN and CDR2 as SYDVKM.

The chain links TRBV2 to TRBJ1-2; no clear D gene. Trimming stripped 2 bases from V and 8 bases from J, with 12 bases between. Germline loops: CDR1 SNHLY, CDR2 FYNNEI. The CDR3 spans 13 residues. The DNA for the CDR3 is TGTGCCAGCAGTGAAAGGGTAATGGGCGGCTACACCTTC. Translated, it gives CASSERVMGGYTF.

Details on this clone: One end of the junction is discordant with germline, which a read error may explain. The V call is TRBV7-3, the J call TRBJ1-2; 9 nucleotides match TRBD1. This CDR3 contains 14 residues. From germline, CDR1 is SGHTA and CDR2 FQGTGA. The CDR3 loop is CASSYDRGGYGHTF. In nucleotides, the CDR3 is TGTGCCAGCAGCTATGACAGGGGGGGCTATGGCCACACCTTC.

CDR3 region: CASSYSWRGVAGELFF. As DNA, the CDR3 is TGTGCCAGCAGTTACTCGTGGAGGGGGGTGGCCGGGGAGCTGTTTTTT. The chain has TRBV6-5 and TRBJ2-2; the D gene could be TRBD1 or TRBD2 (6 bases each). Germline V gives CDR1 MNHEY, CDR2 SVGAGI. V lost 0 bases and J 6 bases, leaving 14 bases between the germline ends. This CDR3 comprises 16 residues.

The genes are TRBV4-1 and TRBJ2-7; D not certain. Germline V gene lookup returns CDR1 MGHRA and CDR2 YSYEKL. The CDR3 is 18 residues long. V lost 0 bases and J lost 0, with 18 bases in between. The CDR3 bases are TGCGCCAGCAGCCAAGAGGCGTTAGGTCTCAAGAGCTCCTACGAGCAGTACTTC. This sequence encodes CASSQEALGLKSSYEQYF.

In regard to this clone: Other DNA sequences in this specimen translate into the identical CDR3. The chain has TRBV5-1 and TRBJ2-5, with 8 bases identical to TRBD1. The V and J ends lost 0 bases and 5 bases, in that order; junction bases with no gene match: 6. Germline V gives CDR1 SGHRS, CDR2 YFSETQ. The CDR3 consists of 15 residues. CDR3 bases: TGCGCCAGCAGCTTGGGGACAGGGAGACGGGAGACCCAGTACTTC. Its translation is CASSLGTGRRETQYF.

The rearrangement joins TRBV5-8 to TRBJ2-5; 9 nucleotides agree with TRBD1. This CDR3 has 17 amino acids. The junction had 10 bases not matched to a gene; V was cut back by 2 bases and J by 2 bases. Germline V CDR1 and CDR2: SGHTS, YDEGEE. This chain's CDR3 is CASSLRRDRVAQETQYF. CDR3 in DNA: TGTGCCAGCAGCTTACGCCGGGACAGGGTAGCTCAAGAGACCCAGTACTTC.

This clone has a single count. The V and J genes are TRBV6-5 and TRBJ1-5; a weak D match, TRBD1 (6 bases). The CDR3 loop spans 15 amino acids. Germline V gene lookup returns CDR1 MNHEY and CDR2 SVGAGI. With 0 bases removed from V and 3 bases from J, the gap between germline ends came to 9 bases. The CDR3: CASSYSQGTNQPQHF. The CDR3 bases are TGTGCCAGCAGTTACTCACAGGGAACCAATCAGCCCCAGCATTTT.

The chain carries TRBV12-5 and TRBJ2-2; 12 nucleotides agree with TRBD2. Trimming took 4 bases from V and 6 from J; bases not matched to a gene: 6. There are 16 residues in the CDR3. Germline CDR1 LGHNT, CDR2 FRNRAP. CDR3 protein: CASGYLAGGLAGELFF. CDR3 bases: TGTGCTAGTGGTTACCTAGCGGGGGGGCTGGCCGGGGAGCTGTTTTTT.